This T cell receptor beta chain was recovered during a study of blood T cell repertoires in COVID-19 (dated by TCRdb to about 2020). Broadly, across the study: Samples covering the acute and convalescent phases of COVID-19 were provided by collaborators in the United States, Italy and Spain. Deeply sampled blood TCRbeta repertoires from subjects exposed to, actively infected with, or recovered from COVID-19 were included in the dataset. Where available, HLA class I and class II types were taken from metadata supplied by the sample provider and were not determined by assay-based typing. Samples came from the ongoing ImmuneRACE study (first 160 participants) plus 1,254 subjects from 6 global collaborators. The prospective study material was composed of cDNA or gDNA derived from T cells, B-cell-depleted T cells, or PBMCs. Nearly every sample came with metadata listing a de-identified subject ID, COVID-19 status, age in years and sex. The repertoires were released in a freely available public database intended as a resource for research on the immune response to SARS-CoV-2.

V loses 5 bases of germline sequence and J loses 2 bases, and the interval between the two ends is 13 bases. CDR1 and CDR2 are drawn from the germline V gene: SGHVS, FQNEAQ. Its CDR3 holds 14 amino acids, cysteine through phenylalanine. Left in the record is the CDR3 DNA by itself, 42 bases read in frame from the first base. TCRbeta CDR3 regions were amplified from genomic DNA using the immunoSEQ Assay, a bias-controlled multiplex PCR. As for the authors' bioinformatics: The number of nucleated cells in each sample was estimated from the amplification of reference gene primers within the assay. To quantify the absolute abundance of each unique TCRbeta CDR3 rearrangement, sequence reads were collapsed and filtered. For each sample, productive Simpson clonality was calculated as the square root of Simpson's diversity index across productive rearrangements. TCRdb's version of the immuneACCESS table is confined to in-frame rearrangements and falls short of the full clone set. An unresolved V gene accounts for under half of the shortfall where checked; the remainder is of unknown origin. For V, J and clone size, that table is used; D and trimming come from the DNA. This sample comprises fewer than 200,000 clones, over 80% of them detected only once. Roughly 9% of the sample is in the top ten clones.

Overall study outcomes, separate from this receptor: The quantity of clinical and demographic metadata differed by source and by participant and was supplied without curation.

Remarks on this clone: Its antigen has not been determined. There are no base qualities to consult, and no much larger clone falls within one base.

Each collaborating institution followed its own protocols to collect whole blood in K2EDTA tubes. For TCRbeta analysis, collaborators shipped samples as frozen whole blood, isolated PBMCs, or DNA extracted from either of those sample types. This clonotype was sampled from a woman older than 75 with active or convalescent COVID-19. The sequence joins TRBV7-8 to TRBJ2-7; a weak D assignment points to TRBD1 (6 bases agree). The sequenced sample was peripheral blood. The nucleotide sequence is given as TGTGCCAGCAGCGGGGGCAGGTTCACCTACGAGCAGTACTTC. This translates into CASSGGRFTYEQYF.